Listed below are T cell receptor beta chains from one sample, sequenced in a study of blood T cell repertoires in COVID-19. The method was immunoSEQ multiplex PCR; TCRdb's version includes in-frame clones alone and lacks a portion of them. The data show about 88,000 clones, about 91% seen once. Source material: peripheral blood. Receptors originate from a woman of 80 years or more with active COVID-19. Each CDR3 is given with its conserved first and last residue. D genes are given only for firm matches. Clone size is stated in some rows and not others, as once, few, many or a class when expanded.

CDR3 protein,CDR3 DNA,D gene,J gene,V gene,clone size
CATSGAPYEQYF,TGTGCCACCTCAGGGGCCCCCTACGAGCAGTACTTC,-,TRBJ2-7,TRBV7-9,-
CASTTQGNTEAFF,TGCGCCAGCACCACGCAGGGCAACACTGAAGCTTTCTTT,-,TRBJ1-1,TRBV5-1,-
CASSYALAGGETQYF,TGTGCCAGCAGTTACGCACTAGCGGGAGGTGAGACCCAGTACTTC,TRBD2,TRBJ2-5,TRBV6-6,-
CASSQVLPGLAGFSGANVLTF,TGCGCCAGCAGCCAAGTACTACCGGGACTAGCGGGCTTCTCTGGGGCCAACGTCCTGACTTTC,TRBD2,TRBJ2-6,TRBV4-3,-
CASSLRGAGTEAFF,TGTGCCAGCAGCCTAAGGGGAGCGGGCACTGAAGCTTTCTTT,-,TRBJ1-1,TRBV11-3,-
CASSLTGTSYEQYF,TGCGCCAGCAGCCTCACCGGGACTAGCTACGAGCAGTACTTC,TRBD2,TRBJ2-7,TRBV5-1,once
CASSWGGGTGELFF,TGTGCCAGCAGTTGGGGGGGTGGCACCGGGGAGCTGTTTTTT,TRBD2,TRBJ2-2,TRBV27,few
CASSIGLLSYEQYF,TGTGCCAGTAGTATAGGACTCTTATCCTACGAGCAGTACTTC,-,TRBJ2-7,TRBV19,once
CASSYSRETQYF,TGTGCCAGCAGTTACTCGAGAGAGACCCAGTACTTC,-,TRBJ2-5,TRBV6-6,-
CASSSWPGSNQPQHF,TGTGCCAGCAGCTCTTGGCCAGGGAGCAATCAGCCCCAGCATTTT,-,TRBJ1-5,TRBV5-6,-
CASSPISAGGPGRYNEQFF,TGTGCCAGCTCACCAATTTCAGCGGGAGGGCCGGGTAGATACAATGAGCAGTTCTTC,TRBD2,TRBJ2-1,TRBV18,once
CASSLTSGSTDTQYF,TGCGCCAGCAGTTTGACTAGCGGGAGCACAGATACGCAGTATTTT,TRBD2,TRBJ2-3,TRBV10-2,-
CASSGGRGADEKLFF,TGTGCCAGCAGTGGAGGGAGGGGGGCCGATGAAAAACTGTTTTTT,-,TRBJ1-4,TRBV2,-
CASSQNQGTGFEKLFF,TGTGCCAGCTCACAAAACCAAGGGACAGGCTTTGAAAAACTGTTTTTT,TRBD1,TRBJ1-4,TRBV18,few
CAISEGDLYNEQFF,TGTGCCATCAGTGAGGGGGACTTATACAATGAGCAGTTCTTC,-,TRBJ2-1,TRBV10-3,-
CASRSTTSGYYSYNEQFF,TGTGCCAGCAGGTCGACAACTAGCGGGTACTACTCCTACAATGAGCAGTTCTTC,TRBD2,TRBJ2-1,TRBV7-9,-
CASSPPLLAGTYNEQFF,TGCGCCAGCAGCCCTCCCCTGCTAGCGGGTACCTACAATGAGCAGTTCTTC,TRBD2,TRBJ2-1,TRBV5-1,-
CASSTALGGGGETQYF,TGTGCCAGTAGTACCGCCCTCGGAGGGGGCGGGGAGACCCAGTACTTC,-,TRBJ2-5,TRBV19,-
CASSIYSGINEQFF,TGTGCCAGTAGTATTTATTCAGGGATCAATGAGCAGTTCTTC,-,TRBJ2-1,TRBV19,few
CASSKLAGYTDTQYF,TGTGCCAGCAGCAAACTAGCGGGGTACACAGATACGCAGTATTTT,TRBD2,TRBJ2-3,TRBV3-1/TRBV3-2,-
CASSMKQGDEQYF,TGTGCCAGTAGTATGAAACAGGGGGACGAGCAGTACTTC,TRBD1,TRBJ2-7,TRBV19,-
CASSYSTGPYEQYF,TGTGCCAGCAGTTACTCCACAGGGCCCTACGAGCAGTACTTC,-,TRBJ2-7,TRBV6-2/TRBV6-3,many
CASSSSSTGAKKGDYTF,TGCGCCAGCAGCTCATCGTCAACAGGGGCCAAGAAGGGCGACTACACCTTC,TRBD1,TRBJ1-2,TRBV5-1,-
CASSLGDARGPYKNIQYF,TGTGCCAGCAGCTTAGGAGACGCCAGGGGGCCTTACAAAAACATTCAGTACTTC,TRBD1,TRBJ2-4,TRBV7-9,-
CASSVGTESYGYTF,TGTGCCAGCAGTGTGGGGACAGAGAGTTATGGCTACACCTTC,TRBD1,TRBJ1-2,TRBV2,-
CASSPRRQGTYEQYF,TGTGCCAGCAGCCCTCGTAGACAGGGAACGTACGAGCAGTACTTC,TRBD1,TRBJ2-7,TRBV14,-
CASRNIAGGLETQYF,TGCGCCAGCAGAAATATAGCGGGAGGGTTGGAGACCCAGTACTTC,TRBD2,TRBJ2-5,TRBV5-1,-
CASSPWDRAGTGELFF,TGTGCCAGCAGTCCCTGGGACAGGGCAGGCACCGGGGAGCTGTTTTTT,TRBD1,TRBJ2-2,TRBV27,-
CASSLATGAFHPSTDTQYF,TGTGCCAGCAGCTTAGCGACAGGGGCCTTCCATCCATCCACAGATACGCAGTATTTT,TRBD1,TRBJ2-3,TRBV13,-
CASSLGDREAFF,TGTGCCAGCAGTTTGGGAGACAGGGAAGCTTTCTTT,-,TRBJ1-1,TRBV28,-
CASSDSRNTEAFF,TGTGCCAGCAGTGACAGTAGGAACACTGAAGCTTTCTTT,-,TRBJ1-1,TRBV6-2/TRBV6-3,-
CASSIHPGQTYEQYF,TGTGCCAGCAGCATACATCCGGGACAGACCTACGAGCAGTACTTC,TRBD1,TRBJ2-7,TRBV7-8,-
CASSSGGRAWNEQFF,TGTGCCAGCAGTTCTGGCGGGAGGGCCTGGAATGAGCAGTTCTTC,TRBD2,TRBJ2-1,TRBV6-2/TRBV6-3,once
CASSSGTLYRTEAFF,TGTGCCAGCAGTTCAGGAACATTATACAGGACTGAAGCTTTCTTT,-,TRBJ1-1,TRBV28,-
CSVIRPSYEQYF,TGCAGCGTCATCAGGCCATCCTACGAGCAGTACTTC,-,TRBJ2-7,TRBV29-1,-
CASSSPGQGNTEAFF,TGCGCCAGCAGCTCGCCGGGACAGGGGAACACTGAAGCTTTCTTT,TRBD1,TRBJ1-1,TRBV5-1,-
CASIREGLTDTQYF,TGTGCCAGCATCCGAGAGGGCCTAACAGATACGCAGTATTTT,-,TRBJ2-3,TRBV6-5,-
CASSTGGNEQFF,TGTGCCAGCAGCACAGGGGGGAATGAGCAGTTCTTC,TRBD1,TRBJ2-1,TRBV12-3/TRBV12-4,-
CASSEDRGYEQYF,TGTGCCAGCAGTGAGGACAGGGGGTATGAGCAGTACTTC,TRBD1,TRBJ2-7,TRBV2,-
CASSYGQGPYEQYF,TGTGCCAGCAGTTACGGTCAGGGTCCCTACGAGCAGTACTTC,-,TRBJ2-7,TRBV6-6,-
CATGTSAQAWETQYF,TGTGCCACTGGGACTAGCGCACAGGCGTGGGAGACCCAGTACTTC,TRBD2,TRBJ2-5,TRBV2,-
CASRTQGERINSPLHF,TGTGCCAGCAGGACACAGGGAGAGCGGATTAATTCACCCCTCCACTTT,-,TRBJ1-6,TRBV28,-
CASSPTRGLSGANVLTF,TGTGCCAGCAGCCCAACGAGGGGGTTGAGTGGGGCCAACGTCCTGACTTTC,-,TRBJ2-6,TRBV4-2,-
CASRDGTASTDTQYF,TGTGCCAGCAGGGACGGGACAGCTAGCACAGATACGCAGTATTTT,TRBD1,TRBJ2-3,TRBV6-5,-
CATSDTGTSGRGTDTQYF,TGTGCCACCAGTGACACCGGGACTAGCGGGAGGGGCACAGATACGCAGTATTTT,TRBD2,TRBJ2-3,TRBV24-1,-